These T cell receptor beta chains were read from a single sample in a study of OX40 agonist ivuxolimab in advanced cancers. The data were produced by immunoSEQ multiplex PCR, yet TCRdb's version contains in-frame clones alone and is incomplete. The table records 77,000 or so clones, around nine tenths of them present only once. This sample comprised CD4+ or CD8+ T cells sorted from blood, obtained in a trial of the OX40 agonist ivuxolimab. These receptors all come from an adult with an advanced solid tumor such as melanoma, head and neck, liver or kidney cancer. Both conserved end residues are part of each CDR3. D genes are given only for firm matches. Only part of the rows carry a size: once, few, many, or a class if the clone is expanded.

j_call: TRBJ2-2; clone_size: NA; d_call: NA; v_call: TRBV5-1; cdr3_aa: CASRKDMRTNTGELFF; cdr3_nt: TGCGCCAGCAGAAAGGACATGAGAACTAACACCGGGGAGCTGTTTTTT
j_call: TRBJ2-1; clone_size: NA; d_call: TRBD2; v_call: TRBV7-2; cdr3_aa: CASSFPTSGSNEQFF; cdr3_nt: TGTGCCAGCAGCTTCCCGACTAGCGGGAGTAATGAGCAGTTCTTC
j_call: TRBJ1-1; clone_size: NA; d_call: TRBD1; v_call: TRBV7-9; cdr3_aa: CASSSQGAGNTEAFF; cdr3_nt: TGTGCCAGCAGCTCCCAGGGGGCAGGTAACACTGAAGCTTTCTTT
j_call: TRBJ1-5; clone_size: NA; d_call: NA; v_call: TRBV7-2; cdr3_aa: CASSLAFGVGQPQHF; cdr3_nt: TGTGCCAGCAGCTTAGCGTTTGGGGTGGGCCAGCCCCAGCATTTT
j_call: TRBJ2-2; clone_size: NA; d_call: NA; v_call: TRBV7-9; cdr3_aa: CASSLAGTFGELFF; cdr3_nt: TGTGCCAGCAGCTTAGCGGGGACATTCGGGGAGCTGTTTTTT
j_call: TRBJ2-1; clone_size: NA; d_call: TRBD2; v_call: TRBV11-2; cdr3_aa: CASSLALAAPREQFF; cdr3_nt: TGTGCCAGCAGCTTAGCACTAGCGGCCCCGAGAGAGCAGTTCTTC
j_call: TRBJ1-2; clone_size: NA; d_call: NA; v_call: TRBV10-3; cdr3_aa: CAISGTNTYGYTF; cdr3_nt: TGTGCCATCAGTGGGACAAACACTTATGGCTACACCTTC
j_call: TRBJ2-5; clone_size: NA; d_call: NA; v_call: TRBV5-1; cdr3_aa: CASSLDGVWETQYF; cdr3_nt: TGCGCCAGCAGCTTGGACGGGGTATGGGAGACCCAGTACTTC
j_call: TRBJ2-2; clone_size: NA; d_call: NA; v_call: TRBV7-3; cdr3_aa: CASSADWVGELFF; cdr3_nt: TGTGCCAGCAGCGCAGACTGGGTCGGGGAGCTGTTTTTT
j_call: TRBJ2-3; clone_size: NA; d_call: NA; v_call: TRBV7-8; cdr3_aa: CASRAGPDTQYF; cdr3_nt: TGTGCCAGCAGGGCCGGGCCAGATACGCAGTATTTT
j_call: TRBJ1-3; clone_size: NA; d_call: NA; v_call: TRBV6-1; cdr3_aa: CASSESSGNTIYF; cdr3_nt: TGTGCCAGCAGTGAAAGTTCTGGAAACACCATATATTTT
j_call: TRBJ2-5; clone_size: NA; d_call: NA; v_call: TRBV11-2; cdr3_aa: CASSWGLASQETQYF; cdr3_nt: TGTGCCAGCAGCTGGGGACTCGCCTCGCAAGAGACCCAGTACTTC
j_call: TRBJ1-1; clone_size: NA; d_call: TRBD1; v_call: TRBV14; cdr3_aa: CASSQGPTGVNTEAFF; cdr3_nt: TGTGCCAGCAGCCAAGGGCCCACAGGGGTGAACACTGAAGCTTTCTTT
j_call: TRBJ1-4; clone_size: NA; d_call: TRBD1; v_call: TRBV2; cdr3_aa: CASRVQGSNEKLFF; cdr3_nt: TGTGCCAGCAGGGTACAGGGGTCTAATGAAAAACTGTTTTTT
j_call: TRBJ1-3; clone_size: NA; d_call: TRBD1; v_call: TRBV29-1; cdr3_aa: CSVWTGEDTIYF; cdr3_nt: TGCAGCGTGTGGACAGGGGAGGACACCATATATTTT
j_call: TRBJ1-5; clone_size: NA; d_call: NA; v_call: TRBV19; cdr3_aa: CASSIVGGKAQPQHF; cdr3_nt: TGTGCCAGTAGTATTGTAGGAGGGAAGGCTCAGCCCCAGCATTTT
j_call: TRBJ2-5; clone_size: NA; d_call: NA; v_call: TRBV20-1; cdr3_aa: CSGDHQETQYF; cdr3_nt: TGCAGTGGGGACCACCAAGAGACCCAGTACTTC
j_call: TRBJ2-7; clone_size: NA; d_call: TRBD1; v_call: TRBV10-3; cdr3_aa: CATSNSGDRGPGEQYF; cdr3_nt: TGTGCCACCTCTAACTCCGGGGACAGGGGGCCGGGAGAGCAGTACTTC
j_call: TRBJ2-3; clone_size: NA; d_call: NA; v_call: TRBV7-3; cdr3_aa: CASSRGGLDTQYF; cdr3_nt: TGTGCCAGCAGCCGAGGAGGCTTAGATACGCAGTATTTT
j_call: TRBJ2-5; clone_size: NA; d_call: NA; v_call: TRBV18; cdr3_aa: CASSPFPPETQYF; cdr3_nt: TGTGCCAGCTCACCATTCCCTCCAGAGACCCAGTACTTC
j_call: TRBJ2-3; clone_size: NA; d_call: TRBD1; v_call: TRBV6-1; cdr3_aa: CASSALGQGNTDTQYF; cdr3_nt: TGTGCCAGCAGTGCTCTGGGACAGGGGAACACAGATACGCAGTATTTT
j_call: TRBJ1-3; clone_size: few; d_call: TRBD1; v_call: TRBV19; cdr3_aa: CASRTDRGLGNTIYF; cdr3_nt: TGTGCCAGTAGAACGGACAGGGGGCTTGGAAACACCATATATTTT
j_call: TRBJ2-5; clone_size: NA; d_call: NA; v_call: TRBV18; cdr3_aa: CASSPQGKETQYF; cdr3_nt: TGTGCCAGCTCACCACAGGGGAAGGAGACCCAGTACTTC
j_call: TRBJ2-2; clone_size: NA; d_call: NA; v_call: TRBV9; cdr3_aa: CASSFTQNTGELFF; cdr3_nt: TGTGCCAGCAGCTTTACCCAGAACACCGGGGAGCTGTTTTTT
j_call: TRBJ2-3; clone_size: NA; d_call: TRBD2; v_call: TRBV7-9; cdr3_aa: CASSTGLAGGTDTQYF; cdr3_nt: TGTGCCAGCAGCACGGGACTAGCGGGAGGCACAGATACGCAGTATTTT
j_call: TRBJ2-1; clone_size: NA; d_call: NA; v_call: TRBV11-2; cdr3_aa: CASSPGRGGVFNEQFF; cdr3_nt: TGTGCCAGCAGCCCGGGTAGGGGTGGGGTCTTTAATGAGCAGTTCTTC
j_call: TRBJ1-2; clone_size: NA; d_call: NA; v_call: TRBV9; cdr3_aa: CASSPTRNYGYTF; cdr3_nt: TGTGCCAGCAGTCCGACTCGGAACTATGGCTACACCTTC
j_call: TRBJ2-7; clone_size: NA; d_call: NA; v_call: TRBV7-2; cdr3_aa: CASSSGTAAFYEQYF; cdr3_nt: TGTGCCAGCAGCAGCGGGACAGCCGCCTTCTACGAGCAGTACTTC
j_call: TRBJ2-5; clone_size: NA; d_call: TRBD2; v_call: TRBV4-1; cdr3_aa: CASSLQGLAETQYF; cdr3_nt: TGCGCCAGCAGCCTACAGGGACTAGCAGAGACCCAGTACTTC
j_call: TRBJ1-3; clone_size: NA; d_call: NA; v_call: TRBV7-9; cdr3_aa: CASSPFLTGRHSGNTIYF; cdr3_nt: TGTGCCAGCAGCCCCTTTCTGACGGGACGGCACTCTGGAAACACCATATATTTT
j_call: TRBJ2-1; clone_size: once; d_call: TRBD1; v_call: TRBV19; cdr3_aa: CASSIGSGQGASYNEQFF; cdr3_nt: TGTGCCAGTAGTATAGGGTCGGGACAGGGGGCCTCCTACAATGAGCAGTTCTTC
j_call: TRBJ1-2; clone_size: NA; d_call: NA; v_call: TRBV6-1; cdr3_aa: CASSEPRTKNYGYTF; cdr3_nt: TGTGCCAGCAGTGAACCAAGGACGAAGAACTATGGCTACACCTTC
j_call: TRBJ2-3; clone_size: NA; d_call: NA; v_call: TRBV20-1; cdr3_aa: CSAREATQYF; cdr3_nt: TGCAGTGCTAGAGAGGCTACGCAGTATTTT
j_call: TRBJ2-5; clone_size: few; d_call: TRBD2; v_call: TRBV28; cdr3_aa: CASNGATSGVQETQYF; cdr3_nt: TGTGCCAGCAATGGCGCGACTAGCGGGGTACAAGAGACCCAGTACTTC
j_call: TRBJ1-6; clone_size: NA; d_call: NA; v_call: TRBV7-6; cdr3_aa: CASSPQGGSNSPLHF; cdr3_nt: TGTGCCAGCAGCCCCCAAGGGGGAAGTAATTCACCCCTCCACTTT
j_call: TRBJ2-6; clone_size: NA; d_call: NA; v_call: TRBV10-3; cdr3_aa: CAISGGSGANVLTF; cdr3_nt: TGTGCCATCAGTGGTGGTTCTGGGGCCAACGTCCTGACTTTC
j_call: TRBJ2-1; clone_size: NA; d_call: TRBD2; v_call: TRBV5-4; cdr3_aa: CASSSGGGRGGNEQFF; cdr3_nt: TGTGCCAGCAGCTCGGGTGGCGGGAGAGGAGGCAATGAGCAGTTCTTC
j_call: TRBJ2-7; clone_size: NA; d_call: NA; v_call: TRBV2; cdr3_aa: CASTGFRDSYEQYF; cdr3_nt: TGTGCCAGCACCGGGTTTAGGGACTCCTACGAGCAGTACTTC
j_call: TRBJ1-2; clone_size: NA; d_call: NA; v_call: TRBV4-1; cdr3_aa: CASSQDFGGVNGYTF; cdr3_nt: TGCGCCAGCAGCCAAGATTTTGGGGGAGTGAATGGCTACACCTTC
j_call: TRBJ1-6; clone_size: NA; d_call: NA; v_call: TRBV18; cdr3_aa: CASSPGLGSNSPLHF; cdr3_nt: TGTGCCAGCTCACCAGGCCTGGGTAGCAATTCACCCCTCCACTTT
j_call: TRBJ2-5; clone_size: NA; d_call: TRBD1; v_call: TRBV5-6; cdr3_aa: CASSLVDRGQETQYF; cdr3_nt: TGTGCCAGCAGCTTGGTGGACAGGGGGCAAGAGACCCAGTACTTC
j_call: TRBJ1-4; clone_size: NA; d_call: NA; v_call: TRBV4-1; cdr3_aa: CASSQVTGVGEKLFF; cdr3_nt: TGCGCCAGCAGCCAAGTCACCGGGGTGGGGGAAAAACTGTTTTTT
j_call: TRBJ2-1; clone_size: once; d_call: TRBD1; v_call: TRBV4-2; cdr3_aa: CASNAGQGPYNEQFF; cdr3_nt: TGTGCCAGCAACGCGGGACAGGGCCCCTACAATGAGCAGTTCTTC
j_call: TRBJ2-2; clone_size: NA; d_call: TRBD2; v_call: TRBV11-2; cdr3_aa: CASSYRTGGTGELFF; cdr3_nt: TGTGCCAGCAGCTACAGAACGGGAGGCACCGGGGAGCTGTTTTTT
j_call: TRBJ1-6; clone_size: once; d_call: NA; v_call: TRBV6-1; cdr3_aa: CASSVQAQTEVNSPLHF; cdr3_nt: TGTGCCAGCAGTGTACAAGCTCAGACAGAAGTTAATTCACCCCTCCACTTT
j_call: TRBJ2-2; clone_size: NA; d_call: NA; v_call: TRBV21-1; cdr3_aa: CASRGTRENTGELFF; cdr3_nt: TGTGCCAGCAGGGGGACTCGGGAAAACACCGGGGAGCTGTTTTTT
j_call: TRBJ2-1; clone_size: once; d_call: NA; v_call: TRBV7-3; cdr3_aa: CASSSNRGGGNNEQFF; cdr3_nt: TGTGCCAGCAGCTCGAACAGGGGTGGAGGGAACAATGAGCAGTTCTTC
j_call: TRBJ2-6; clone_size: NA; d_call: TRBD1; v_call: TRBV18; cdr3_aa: CASSPTLRTGDSGANVLTF; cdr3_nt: TGTGCCAGCTCACCTACGTTGAGGACAGGGGACTCTGGGGCCAACGTCCTGACTTTC
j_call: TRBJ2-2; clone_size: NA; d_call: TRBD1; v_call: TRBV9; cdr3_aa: CASSISLTGTGNTGELFF; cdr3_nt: TGTGCCAGCAGTATTTCTCTAACCGGGACAGGAAACACCGGGGAGCTGTTTTTT
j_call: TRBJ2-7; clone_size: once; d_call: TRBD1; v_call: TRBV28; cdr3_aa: CASSLVGGLYF; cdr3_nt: TGTGCCAGCAGTTTAGTAGGGGGCCTGTACTTC
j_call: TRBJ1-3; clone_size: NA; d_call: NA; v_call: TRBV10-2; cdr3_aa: CASSEWSGNTIYF; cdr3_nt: TGCGCCAGCAGTGAATGGTCTGGAAACACCATATATTTT
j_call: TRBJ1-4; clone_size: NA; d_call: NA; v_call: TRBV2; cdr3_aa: CASSVTVTNEKLFF; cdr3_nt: TGTGCCAGCAGTGTAACGGTAACTAATGAAAAACTGTTTTTT